This paragraph covers one TCR beta chain sequence. Stated time point: patch test 1, 2 weeks after DPC sensitization. Treatment reported: therapeutic diphenylcyclopropenone sensitization with weekly scalp DPC. V was clipped by 2 bases and J by 4 bases, with 21 bases between them. The CDR3 runs 18 residues. Germline CDR1 and CDR2: SGHNT and YENEEA. These data are taken from a study of human T cells and chemical hapten exposure. MiXCR, applied by TCRdb to the RACE reads, yields one record per CDR3 protein. This table has 180,000 or so distinct CDR3 sequences, more than 14% appearing once. This TCR derives from a woman aged 25 to 39 with alopecia areata. Some clones in this sample may be carry-over from other donors' samples. Sequenced here: whole blood, sampled in connection with sensitization to the hapten diphenylcyclopropenone (DPC). The chain recombines TRBV11-3 with TRBJ1-5; a possible D gene is TRBD1 (6 bases). CDR3: CASSLLSFGRGKNQPQHF. CDR3 nucleotide sequence: TGTGCCAGCAGCTTACTTTCTTTTGGGAGGGGGAAAAATCAGCCCCAGCATTTT.